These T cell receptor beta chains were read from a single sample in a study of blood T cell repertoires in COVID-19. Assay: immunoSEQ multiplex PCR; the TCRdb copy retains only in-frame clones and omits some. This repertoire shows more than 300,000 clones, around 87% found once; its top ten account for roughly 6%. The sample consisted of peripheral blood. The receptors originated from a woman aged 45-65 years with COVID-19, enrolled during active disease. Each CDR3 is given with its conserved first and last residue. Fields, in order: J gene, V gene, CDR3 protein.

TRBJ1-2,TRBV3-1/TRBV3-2,CASSQWGDPHGYTF
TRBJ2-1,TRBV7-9,CASSLTSEPHNEQFF
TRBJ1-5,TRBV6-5,CASSGLGTGQPQHF
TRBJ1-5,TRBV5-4,CASSLGGGDQPQHF
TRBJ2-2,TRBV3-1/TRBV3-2,CASSPRDYNTGELFF
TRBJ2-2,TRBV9,CASGARETTGELFF
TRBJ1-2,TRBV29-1,CSVAMESDGYTF
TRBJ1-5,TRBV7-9,CASSLTGGYNQPQHF
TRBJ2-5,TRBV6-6,CASSPYLPREVQETQYF
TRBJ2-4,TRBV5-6,CASSLRLAGGLAKNIQYF
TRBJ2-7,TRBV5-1,CASKFDSREGQSGEQYF
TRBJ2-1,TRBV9,CASSVARSLGDEQFF
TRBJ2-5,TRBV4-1,CASSQEKLAGGIVSNEETQYF
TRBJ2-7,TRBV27,CASSLSRLAGEQYF
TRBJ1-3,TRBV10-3,CAVSSSSGNTIYF
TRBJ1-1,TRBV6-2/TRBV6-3,CASSYVTNTEAFF
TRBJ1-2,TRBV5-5,CASSLELGADGYTF
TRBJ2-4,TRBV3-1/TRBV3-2,CASSPDRGLGKNIQYF
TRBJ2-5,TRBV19,CASSIQGRRPDQETQYF
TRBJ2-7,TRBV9,CASSLSGRPYEQYF
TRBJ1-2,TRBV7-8,CATTTAPNYGYTF
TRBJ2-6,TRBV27,CASSRRQSSGANVLTF
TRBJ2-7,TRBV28,CASGTSGAYEQYF